These 22 T cell receptor beta chains were sequenced from one sample in a study of CD8 T cells in Susac syndrome. RNA in amounts of roughly 0.45 to 1 ug was reverse transcribed with random hexamers. Via MiXCR, TCRdb re-called the immunoSEQ multiplex PCR reads, giving one row per CDR3 protein. The table lists 200,000 to 250,000 distinct CDR3 sequences, over 90% of them singletons. Sequencing was performed on CD4+ T cells from PBMCs. Receptors were obtained from a human donor with Susac syndrome.

The chain has TRBV10-3 and TRBJ2-7, with no clear D. The CDR3 is 14 amino acids. Between the trimmed V and J ends, which lost 0 bases and 1 base, there was a span of 7 bases. CDR1 is ENHRY and CDR2 is SYGVKD in the germline V gene. The CDR3: CAISESEGSYEQYF. For the CDR3, the DNA is TGTGCCATCAGTGAGTCCGAAGGTTCCTACGAGCAGTACTTC.

This chain connects TRBV3-1 to TRBJ1-1, with 8 positions matching TRBD1. CDR3 length: 14 amino acids. CDR1 and CDR2 (germline): LGHDT, YNNKEL (reference sequence). V lost 0 bases to trimming and J lost 5 bases; unmatched junction nucleotides: 2. The DNA for the CDR3 is TGTGCCAGCAGCCAAGAGACAGGGGAAACTGAAGCTTTCTTT. Protein sequence: CASSQETGETEAFF.

The chain uses TRBV4-2 and TRBJ1-1, with a weak D call TRBD1 (6 bases). The V and J ends lost 0 bases and 4 bases respectively, with 12 bases between them. The CDR3 contains 15 residues. Germline V gene sequence: CDR1 LGHNA, CDR2 YNFKEQ. CDR3 protein: CASSQDRQGTTEAFF. The DNA for the CDR3 is TGTGCCAGCAGCCAAGATCGCCAGGGGACCACTGAAGCTTTCTTT.

The rearrangement joins TRBV6-5 to TRBJ1-2, with 7 bases that match TRBD1. The germline V gene has CDR1 MNHEY and CDR2 SVGAGI. This CDR3 spans 12 amino acids. Trimming at V came to 2 bases and at J to 6 bases, leaving 0 bases not matched to a gene. Here the CDR3 DNA reads TGTGCCAGCAGTTACGACAGGGATGGCTACACCTTC. This encodes CASSYDRDGYTF.

The chain has TRBV28 and TRBJ2-7; possibly TRBD1 for D (6 bases). The CDR3 extends over 14 amino acids. V lost 5 bases and J lost 4, with 15 bases in between. CDR1 MDHEN and CDR2 SYDVKM come from the germline V gene. The CDR3 DNA sequence: TGTGCCAGCAGTACACAAAAGGACAGATACGAGCAGTACTTC. Encoded protein: CASSTQKDRYEQYF.

The rearrangement links TRBV30 to TRBJ1-6; perhaps TRBD1 as D (6 bases). Germline values: CDR1 GTSNPN, CDR2 SVGIG (reference sequence). The CDR3 has 13 residues. Trimming removed 2 bases at V and 10 bases at J, with 12 bases between. This CDR3 reads CAWSRGLGSPLHF. The CDR3 DNA reads TGTGCCTGGAGTCGGGGGCTAGGGTCACCCCTCCACTTT.

V and J are TRBV30 and TRBJ1-1; possible D gene TRBD1, 6 bases. With 2 bases removed from V and 1 base from J, the gap between germline ends came to 8 bases. The CDR3 contains 13 residues. CDR1 is GTSNPN, CDR2 SVGIG, per germline (reference sequence). The CDR3 coding sequence is TGTGCCTGGAGTACCAGGGGGAACACTGAAGCTTTCTTT. The encoded protein is CAWSTRGNTEAFF.

V and J are TRBV7-6 and TRBJ1-1, with unresolved D. The CDR3 runs to 16 residues. V dropped 4 bases and J dropped 1 base, with 16 bases sitting between them. Germline V gene data show CDR1 as SGHVS and CDR2 as FNYEAQ. CDR3 residues: CASSSLRVVSNTEAFF. As DNA, the CDR3 is TGTGCCAGCAGCTCCCTCCGGGTCGTGTCGAACACTGAAGCTTTCTTT.

The rearrangement joins TRBV6-5 to TRBJ2-7; D is possibly TRBD1 (7 bases). V lost 5 bases and J lost 5, with 16 bases in between. The CDR3 consists of 14 residues. Looked up from germline, CDR1 is MNHEY and CDR2 is SVGAGI. CDR3 protein: CASSRLGGGDEQYF. CDR3 DNA: TGTGCCAGCAGTCGCCTTGGAGGGGGCGACGAGCAGTACTTC.

The rearrangement uses TRBV11-2 and TRBJ1-2, with D hard to call. The germline CDR1 and CDR2 sequences are SGHAT and FQNNGV. The CDR3 sequence is 15 residues long. Deletions cut 0 bases from V and 3 bases from J, with 11 bases between. DNA of the CDR3: TGTGCCAGCAGCTTAGATCGGCAGGCCGACTATGGCTACACCTTC. Translation gives CASSLDRQADYGYTF.

This chain connects TRBV6-1 to TRBJ2-7; D is unclear. Trimming pared 2 bases from V and 0 bases from J, leaving 8 bases between. CDR3 length: 14 residues. The germline V gene has CDR1 MNHNS and CDR2 SASEGT. CDR3 DNA: TGTGCCAGCAGTGAAATCCCAGGCTCCTACGAGCAGTACTTC. This codes for CASSEIPGSYEQYF.

The chain employs TRBV12-3 or TRBV12-4 and TRBJ1-5; D may be TRBD1 (6 bases). V was trimmed by 3 bases and J by 7 bases, leaving 10 bases between them. The CDR3 is made up of 13 amino acids. The chain's CDR3 is CASSFRGRQPQHF. Written as DNA, the CDR3 is TGTGCCAGCAGTTTCAGGGGACGCCAGCCCCAGCATTTT.

In its sample, this clonotype was seen once. The chain links TRBV29-1 to TRBJ1-1; 8 nucleotides match TRBD1. The junction had 4 bases not matched to a gene; V was cut back by 3 bases and J by 1 base. Germline CDR1 SQVTM, CDR2 ANQGSEA. The CDR3 extends over 14 amino acids. The CDR3 DNA follows: TGCAGCGTTGATGGGACAGGCCCGAACACTGAAGCTTTCTTT. It codes for CSVDGTGPNTEAFF.

The chain is built from TRBV5-1 and TRBJ2-1; 7 positions match TRBD2. Germline loops: CDR1 SGHRS, CDR2 YFSETQ. The CDR3 length is 14 residues. V was clipped by 2 bases and J by 7 bases; unmatched bases: 6. In DNA, the CDR3 is TGCGCCAGCAGCTTCGGGACTACCACTAATGAGCAGTTCTTC. This gives the protein CASSFGTTTNEQFF. The entire variable domain, with the rest obtained from reference TRBV5-1 and TRBJ2-1, is as follows: KAGVTQTPRYLIKTRGQQVTLSCSPISGHRSVSWYQQTPGQGLQFLFEYFSETQRNKGNFPGRFSGRQFSNSRSEMNVSTLELGDSALYLCASSFGTTTNEQFFGPGTRLTVL.

The chain is built from TRBV3-1 and TRBJ1-1, with TRBD1 matching over 11 bases. Trimming cost V 4 bases and J 8 bases; bases outside gene matches: 6. The CDR3 is made up of 14 amino acids. Looked up from germline, CDR1 is LGHDT and CDR2 is YNNKEL (reference sequence). CDR3 in DNA: TGTGCCAGCAGCCGAGGACAGGGGGCGGCCGAAGCTTTCTTT. This encodes CASSRGQGAAEAFF.

The J gene is TRBJ1-1, the V gene TRBV7-9; 8 nucleotides align to TRBD1. The germline CDR1 and CDR2 sequences are SEHNR and FQNEAQ (reference sequence). CDR3 size: 16 residues. J lost 0 bases, V lost 1 base, and 4 bases had no gene match. CDR3 in DNA: TGTGCCAGCAGCTTAGATGCAGGGGGCATGAACACTGAAGCTTTCTTT. Its protein product is CASSLDAGGMNTEAFF.

This sequence joins TRBV12-3 or TRBV12-4 and TRBJ2-7; D perhaps matches TRBD1 (5 bases). V shed 6 bases and J shed 6 bases, with 15 bases lying between them. The length of the CDR3 is 13 residues. This CDR3 is CASRISSQGEQYF. DNA for the CDR3: TGTGCCAGCAGAATCTCCTCGCAGGGCGAGCAGTACTTC.

The rearrangement links TRBV14 to TRBJ2-5, with TRBD1 as a possible D gene (6 bases). CDR3 size: 15 residues. Germline V gene lookup returns CDR1 SGHDN and CDR2 FVKESK. Between the trimmed V and J ends, which lost 4 bases and 2 bases, there was a span of 14 bases. The DNA for the CDR3 is TGTGCCAGCAGCCTTCGTTGGACAGATCAAGAGACCCAGTACTTC. It yields the protein CASSLRWTDQETQYF.

In DNA form, the CDR3 reads TGTGCCTGGAGTGTAAACCATGACTATGGCTACACCTTC. As protein: CAWSVNHDYGYTF. This chain joins TRBV30 and TRBJ1-2; D unresolved. The CDR3 has 13 amino acids. The V end lost 0 bases, the J end lost 3 bases, and 8 bases lay between the germline ends. Germline loops: CDR1 GTSNPN, CDR2 SVGIG (reference sequence).

The chain employs TRBV5-6 and TRBJ2-5; TRBD2 aligns across 7 bases. This CDR3 comprises 15 residues. V trimming: 0 bases; J trimming: 5 bases; junction bases outside the gene matches: 7. Germline assignment: CDR1 SGHDT and CDR2 YYEEEE. This CDR3 is CASSLGGGGSETQYF. CDR3 in DNA: TGTGCCAGCAGCTTGGGCGGGGGAGGATCTGAGACCCAGTACTTC.

CDR3 DNA: TGTGCCAGCGGCCGGGACGCTAATCAGCCCCAGCATTTT. Its translation: CASGRDANQPQHF. This chain uses TRBV2 with TRBJ1-5; possible D gene TRBD1, 5 bases. The germline V gene has CDR1 SNHLY and CDR2 FYNNEI. This CDR3 region has 13 residues. The V end lost 8 bases, the J end lost 4 bases, and 12 bases lay between the germline ends.

CDR3 DNA: TGTGCCATCAGTGAGTCCGGGGGGACGGACACTGAAGCTTTCTTT. It encodes CAISESGGTDTEAFF. The rearrangement uses TRBV10-3 and TRBJ1-1; D is possibly TRBD1 (5 bases). Trimming shortened V by 0 bases and J by 3 bases, and 11 bases separated the two germline ends. The germline V gene encodes CDR1 ENHRY and CDR2 SYGVKD. This CDR3 is built from 15 residues.